This TCR beta chain was captured in a study of blood T cell repertoires in COVID-19. Germline CDR1 LGHDT, CDR2 YNNKEL (reference sequence). The CDR3 consists of 13 residues. The ends were cut back, 0 bases at V and 7 bases at J, with 9 bases in the middle. The data were produced by immunoSEQ multiplex PCR, yet TCRdb's version contains in-frame clones alone and is incomplete. The sample has about 52,000 clones; 82% are singletons. The rearrangement uses TRBV3-1 (or the pseudogene TRBV3-2) and TRBJ1-1, with unresolved D. This receptor was taken from an elderly man with COVID-19, enrolled during active disease. The material sequenced was peripheral blood. This CDR3 is CASSQEAPNEAFF. DNA for the CDR3: TGTGCCAGCAGCCAAGAAGCCCCGAATGAAGCTTTCTTT.